This T cell receptor beta chain was captured by sequencing in a study of vaccination and CD4 T cells after COVID-19. Sample treatment: roughly nine-day PBMC culture with coronavirus spike peptide pools or control peptides (ViraFEST assay). Once obtained from cultured CD4+ T cells, the DNA was sequenced using the Oncomine TCR Beta short-read assay. Each CDR3 protein is one row after TCRdb ran MiXCR on the PCR reads. The sample has around 19,000 distinct CDR3 sequences; over 30% are singletons. This clonotype was seen only a few times. Its antigen remains unknown. This TCR was recovered from a human donor who had recovered from COVID-19. Material for sequencing was CD4+ T cells from blood, cultured in vitro.

The DNA of the CDR3 is TGTGCCAGTAGTAGGGACAGATACACCGGGGAGCTGTTTTTT. Amino acid sequence: CASSRDRYTGELFF. The V and J genes are TRBV19 and TRBJ2-2; 7 positions match TRBD1. The CDR3 spans 14 residues. V lost 4 bases, J lost 3 bases, and 2 bases stayed unmatched. CDR1 and CDR2 (germline): LNHDA, SQIVND (reference sequence).